This T cell receptor beta chain was obtained from a study of T-cell reconstitution after alpha-beta-depleted transplantation in children. Unique molecular identifiers were incorporated into the prepared TCRbeta library. TCRdb used MiXCR to reprocess the PCR reads, holding one entry per CDR3 protein. Of a few hundred thousand distinct CDR3 sequences in the sample, roughly 30% are singletons; the top ten hold 30% to 40%. The study, taken as a whole, reports: Day-60 TCRbeta diversity that was high in some patients was derived from surviving recipient T cells and thymic progenitors.

CDR3 length: 15 residues. The V gene's germline CDR1 is KGHSH and CDR2 LQKENI. J lost 2 bases, V lost 6 bases, and 5 bases had no gene match. In the case of this clonotype: What it recognizes is unknown.

The gene calls are TRBV18 and TRBJ2-1, with 9 bases identical to TRBD1. This sample comprised PBMCs, obtained before TCRalphabeta/CD19-depleted stem cell transplant. The receptor's source is a boy in the first two years of life with Wiskott-Aldrich syndrome, due to receive a stem cell transplant. The CDR3 DNA follows: TGTGCCAGCTCGGAAGACAGGGGGGCCTACAATGAGCAGTTCTTC. It codes for CASSEDRGAYNEQFF.